This T cell receptor beta chain originates from a study of OX40 agonist ivuxolimab in advanced cancers. About the study as a whole: The costimulatory receptor OX40 (CD134) was targeted by ivuxolimab, a fully human IgG2 agonistic monoclonal antibody. Intravenous ivuxolimab was administered to patients every 2 weeks at six dose levels: 0.01, 0.1, 0.3, 1.5, 3 and 10 mg/kg. Of the 50 or so patients in dose escalation, about 20 had hepatocellular carcinoma, roughly 15 had melanoma, 9 had renal cell carcinoma and 9 had head and neck cancer. In the dose-escalation cohort, over 65% of patients were male, and the mean age was roughly 60 years, with a range of about 23 to 80. Prior anti-PD-1, anti-PD-L1 or anti-CTLA-4 therapy was permitted, and checkpoint inhibitors had been received by around 40% of dose-escalation patients. Partial responses occurred in three dose-escalation patients: two with cutaneous melanoma and one with hepatocellular carcinoma. The point of sequencing TCRbeta in the periphery was to test whether ivuxolimab changed TCR sequence diversity and drove clonal T-cell expansion. The monotherapy dose-escalation portion (N ≈ 56 patients) of the phase I ivuxolimab trial is reported in the paper. General conclusions and limits of the study: Antigen specificity was not determined for the clonally expanded peripheral T cells. At doses of 0.1 to 3.0 mg/kg, clonal expansion of both CD4+ and CD8+ blood T cells was observed from baseline to week 6. Low levels of normalized T-cell clonal expansion were also seen in some nonresponding patients. After ivuxolimab, more expanded clones were found on average in CD8+ T cells than in CD4+ T cells. Partial responders in the 0.1-3.0 mg/kg groups had among the lowest normalized peripheral clonal expansion, especially among CD8+ T cells.

Genomic DNA was isolated from the sorted cells so that the TCRbeta CDR3 region could be sequenced. The immunoSEQ Assay was used to sequence the TCRbeta CDR3 regions. Entries here come from immuneACCESS through TCRdb and include only in-frame sequences with V and J called. Some clones fail to appear in such tables; in the studies checked, an unresolved V gene covers under half of the shortfall, and the cause of the remainder is unknown. The sample yields roughly 15,000 clones; approximately 93% were counted once. The ten largest clones capture roughly 22% of the sample. The trial excluded patients who had a history of autoimmune disease or were on systemic immunosuppression. Peripheral blood for TCR sequencing was collected from all dose cohorts at baseline, on cycle 4 day 1, and on cycle 7 day 1. Samples came from an open-label, multicenter, first-in-human phase I dose-escalation trial of ivuxolimab. Adults with locally advanced or metastatic head and neck squamous cell, hepatocellular, melanoma or renal cell carcinoma were enrolled in the trial. Before TCR sequencing, CD4+ T cells and CD8+ T cells from peripheral blood were sorted into separate populations.

The V end loses 5 bases and the J end loses 1 base, and a stretch of 15 bases separates them. From the cysteine through the phenylalanine, the CDR3 covers 15 amino acids. The sequence is cut down to CDR3 DNA, 45 bases in frame from base 1. The germline V gene supplies CDR1 MNHEY and CDR2 SVGAGI. On this clone itself: Its cognate antigen has yet to be identified. Per-base qualities were not stored, and no clone one base away is much larger.

The origin of this receptor is an adult with an advanced solid tumor such as melanoma, head and neck, liver or kidney cancer. This specimen consisted of CD4+ or CD8+ T cells sorted from blood, obtained in a trial of the OX40 agonist ivuxolimab. The rearrangement joined TRBV6-5 to TRBJ2-7; the D call is possibly TRBD1 or TRBD2, each sharing 5 bases. The CDR3 corresponds to CASSPMGLASYEQYF. The DNA sequence reads TGTGCCAGCAGTCCCATGGGGCTAGCTTCCTACGAGCAGTACTTC.